Listed here is a single T cell receptor beta chain. This clonotype was detected only a few times. It has no known antigen specificity. Base qualities are missing; no much larger clone stands one base away. Libraries were constructed by 5' RACE. This sample was sequenced with a NextSeq 500. The TCR library protocol attached a unique molecular identifier to each TCR cDNA molecule to allow correction of PCR and sequencing errors. The authors processed their data as follows. TCR identification, UMI-based error correction and CDR3 extraction were all carried out with Decombinator tools. Expanded TCRs were defined as those above a frequency of 2 per 1,000, corresponding to the top 1% of the tumor frequency distribution. Each repertoire was subsampled 100 times to 5,000 TCRs, after which Renyi diversity was computed with the R vegan package. To build CDR3 similarity networks, amino acid triplet string-kernel similarity was used, and CDR3s were connected when their pairwise similarity was above 0.82. In TCRdb, the public reads were trimmed at Q25 with fastp and aligned with MiXCR, with productive beta chains retained. Each entry merges the rows of one CDR3 protein and shows their most common DNA and genes. The V and J calls come from TCRdb's annotation, not from the publication. The sample table records 35,000 to 45,000 distinct CDR3 sequences; approximately 5.5% of these occur just once. The biggest ten clones account for around 25% of the sample.

The time point label corresponds to: sample taken at primary tumor resection. Samples were obtained from 65 to 90 patients with early-stage, untreated non-small cell lung cancer from the lung TRACERx cohort. Whole RNA extracted from tumor and nontumor lung tissue, or from cryopreserved PBMC samples, was used for TCR sequencing without cell sorting. Patients were selected for TCR sequencing only if sufficient RNA was available from at least two tumor regions. This entry comes from a study of spatial heterogeneity in lung cancer (dated by TCRdb to the late 2010s). Some background on the complete study: More beta-chain than alpha-chain transcripts were consistently detected, likely reflecting higher beta-chain transcript abundance. In the raw uncorrected reads, each unique combination of TCR and UMI appeared more than ten times on average. In non-small cell lung cancer, the study made a quantitative comparison of TCR alpha and beta repertoires among multiple tumor regions, matched nontumor lung and blood. Nonsynonymous mutation counts, determined by whole-exome sequencing of tumor tissue, were related to features of the TCR repertoire. At surgery, 200 or so tumor regions, roughly 63 matched nontumor lung samples and fewer than 60 PBMC samples were TCR-sequenced for both alpha and beta chains.

General conclusions and limits of the study: Ubiquitous expanded tumor TCRs were detected in blood more often at tumor resection than at routine follow-up. Confirming at a functional level the hypothesis that regional TCRs recognize regional mutations was considered to require additional single-cell paired TCR alpha and beta sequencing.

The clonotype originates from a female donor with early-stage non-small cell lung cancer. The input for sequencing was PBMCs, taken at surgery.

The CDR3 region: CASSLEQYTEAFF. The nucleotide sequence reads TGTGCCAGCAGCTTAGAACAGTACACTGAAGCTTTCTTT. The chain uses TRBV7-6 and TRBJ1-1, with no confident D gene call. CDR1 SGHVS and CDR2 FNYEAQ were looked up in the germline V gene. V gives up 1 base and J gives up 3 bases, and the segment between their germline ends measures 6 bases. From the cysteine up to the phenylalanine, the CDR3 has a length of 13 residues. The retained sequence is limited to the CDR3, 39 bases, with the frame set at the first base.